The T cell receptor beta chain described here comes from a study of vaccination effects on CD4 cells after COVID-19. Study-level results: By a late point after vaccination, infection- and vaccine-induced clones had shrunk markedly through clonal contraction.

The CDR3 is 19 residues long. Trimming took 8 bases from V and 3 from J; bases not matched to a gene: 14. Looked up from germline, CDR1 is MNHEY and CDR2 is SMNVEV (reference sequence). Expansion of antigen-specific CD4+ T cells with viral peptide pools was carried out by the ViraFEST assay before sequencing. Cultured cells yielded isolated CD4+ T cells after nine to ten days. Nucleocapsid antibody tests were negative, and the vaccine recipients had no prior SARS-CoV-2 infection. With around 10 ug/ml peptides and 9.5 to 10 IU/ml IL-2, approximately 2.2 million PBMC per well were cultured. Profiling relied on immunoSEQ multiplex PCR, and the TCRdb table lists in-frame clones only, not all of them. In the table there are over 30,000 clones, around 68% of which are singletons. About this clone itself: What it binds is unknown.

Sequences were derived from CD4+ T cells from PBMCs cultured with SARS-CoV-2 spike peptides, sampled before COVID-19 vaccination. V is TRBV27 and J is TRBJ2-2; TRBD2 aligns across 14 bases. This sequence originates from a human donor who received a COVID-19 vaccine. The CDR3: CASSYSGTSGGSDTGELFF. In nucleotides, the CDR3 is TGTGCCAGCTCCTACTCCGGGACTAGCGGGGGTAGTGACACCGGGGAGCTGTTTTTT.